Below are 16 T cell receptor beta chains sequenced from a single sample in a study of blood T cell repertoires in COVID-19. The method was immunoSEQ multiplex PCR; TCRdb's version includes in-frame clones alone and lacks a portion of them. The sample yields fewer than 450,000 clones, roughly 89% seen once. Sequencing was performed on peripheral blood. The receptors derive from a woman under 30 who had recovered from COVID-19.

The chain combines TRBV12-3 or TRBV12-4 with TRBJ2-5; TRBD1 matches at 7 bases. The ends lost 10 bases at V and 7 bases at J; junction bases unmatched: 9. The CDR3 has 12 amino acids. The CDR3 bases are TGTGCCATCGGACAGGCCCTTGGGACCCAGTACTTC. Residues: CAIGQALGTQYF.

V is TRBV6-5 and J is TRBJ1-2; D gene uncertain. Trimming took 5 bases from V and 3 from J, leaving 10 bases between them. The CDR3 is made up of 13 amino acids. In germline, CDR1 is MNHEY, CDR2 SVGAGI. Here the CDR3 reads CASSPPGYYGYTF. The CDR3, as DNA: TGTGCCAGCAGTCCCCCAGGCTACTATGGCTACACCTTC.

This chain joins TRBV7-9 and TRBJ1-1; D might be TRBD1 (5 bases). CDR3 length: 14 residues. V lost 1 base and J 5 bases, leaving 11 bases between the germline ends. The V gene's germline CDR1 is SEHNR and CDR2 FQNEAQ (reference sequence). CDR3 bases: TGTGCCAGCAGCTTAGGGGCAGGGTCGACTGAAGCTTTCTTT. Translating gives CASSLGAGSTEAFF.

This rearrangement joins TRBV6-6 to TRBJ1-2; no clear D gene. Per germline, CDR1 MNHNY and CDR2 SVGAGI (reference sequence). V gave up 0 bases and J gave up 7 bases, with 12 bases separating them. This CDR3 is 14 amino acids long. This CDR3 is CASSYSPDTSGYTF. For the CDR3, the DNA is TGTGCCAGCAGTTACTCTCCTGACACTAGTGGCTACACCTTC.

J is TRBJ2-5 and V is TRBV11-2, with TRBD1 identical over 9 bases. This CDR3 spans 15 amino acids. With 5 bases clipped from V and 1 base from J, the junction kept 5 bases outside the gene matches. Germline V lookup: CDR1 SGHAT, CDR2 FQNNGV. CDR3 residues: CASSPRDRVQETQYF. CDR3 DNA sequence: TGTGCCAGCAGCCCGCGGGACAGGGTCCAAGAGACCCAGTACTTC.

The chain recombines TRBV3-1 (or the pseudogene TRBV3-2) with TRBJ1-1; D might be TRBD1 (6 bases). The germline V gene has CDR1 LGHDT and CDR2 YNNKEL (reference sequence). The CDR3 runs 15 residues. Trimming cost V 4 bases and J 10 bases, with 22 bases left between them. The CDR3 bases are TGTGCCAGCAGCCGTACCGGGACAACCAATTTTGTAGCTTTCTTT. It translates to CASSRTGTTNFVAFF.

CDR3 amino acids: CSVGQSRGEKLFF. The CDR3 DNA follows: TGCAGCGTTGGACAGTCCCGAGGTGAAAAACTGTTTTTT. The J gene is TRBJ1-4, the V gene TRBV29-1, with a weak D call TRBD1 (5 bases). V shed 4 bases and J shed 7 bases, with 13 bases lying between them. The CDR3 is made up of 13 amino acids. Germline V gene lookup returns CDR1 SQVTM and CDR2 ANQGSEA. The whole variable domain, filled in from reference TRBV29-1 and TRBJ1-4, reads SAVISQKPSRDICQRGTSLTIQCQVDSQVTMMFWYRQQPGQSLTLIATANQGSEATYESGFVIDKFPISRPNLTFSTLTVSNMSPEDSSIYLCSVGQSRGEKLFFGSGTQLSVL.

The chain uses TRBV27 and TRBJ1-5; TRBD1 might be the D (6 bases). The CDR3 consists of 15 residues. V lost 3 bases and J 5 bases, leaving 14 bases between the germline ends. The germline CDR1 and CDR2 sequences are MNHEY and SMNVEV (reference sequence). DNA of the CDR3: TGTGCCAGCAGTTTCCAACAGGGCCGTGATCAGCCCCAGCATTTT. Amino acid sequence: CASSFQQGRDQPQHF.

The chain has TRBV14 and TRBJ2-5; a weak D match, TRBD2 (6 bases). The CDR3 sequence is 13 residues long. V lost 5 bases, J lost 2 bases, and 9 bases lay in between. The germline V gene encodes CDR1 SGHDN and CDR2 FVKESK. The CDR3 spells CASSSAGQETQYF. The CDR3 nucleotides read TGTGCCAGCAGCTCGGCGGGGCAAGAGACCCAGTACTTC. Full variable domain (remainder filled in from reference TRBV14 and TRBJ2-5): EAGVTQFPSHSVIEKGQTVTLRCDPISGHDNLYWYRRVMGKEIKFLLHFVKESKQDESGMPNNRFLAERTGGTYSTLKVQPAELEDSGVYFCASSSAGQETQYFGPGTRLLVL.

The V and J genes are TRBV20-1 and TRBJ2-7; 8 bases agree with TRBD2. CDR3 length: 10 amino acids. CDR1 is DFQATT, CDR2 SNEGSKA, per germline (reference sequence). Here the CDR3 DNA reads TGCAGCCTCAGGGCGGGAGGAGGGTACGTC. Translated, it gives CSLRAGGGYV.

This rearrangement joins TRBV9 to TRBJ2-1; a possible D gene is TRBD2 (5 bases). V was shortened by 0 bases and J by 9 bases, with 10 bases between the two germline ends. The CDR3 runs 13 residues. Germline V gives CDR1 SGDLS, CDR2 YYNGEE. As DNA, the CDR3 is TGTGCCAGCAGCGTAGCTTCCGGGGTTGAGCAGTTCTTC. Translating gives CASSVASGVEQFF.

The sample holds a few counts of this clone. The CDR3 region has the DNA TGTGCCAGCAGTTACTCGAGTCCACCGCCCCTCCACTTT. It is translated as CASSYSSPPPLHF. The gene calls are TRBV6-5 and TRBJ1-6; the D is unclear. There are 13 residues in the CDR3. V dropped 0 bases and J dropped 13 bases, with 10 bases sitting between them. Germline V gene data show CDR1 as MNHEY and CDR2 as SVGAGI.

The chain is built from TRBV19 and TRBJ1-1; D possibly corresponds to TRBD1 (6 bases). From germline, CDR1 is LNHDA and CDR2 SQIVND (reference sequence). CDR3 length: 15 residues. V gave up 1 base and J gave up 5 bases, with 14 bases separating them. CDR3 sequence: CASSIVGQGRTEAFF. CDR3 DNA sequence: TGTGCCAGTAGTATAGTGGGTCAGGGGAGAACTGAAGCTTTCTTT.

The J gene is TRBJ2-2, the V gene TRBV30; D ambiguous. CDR1 is GTSNPN and CDR2 is SVGIG in the germline V gene (reference sequence). V lost 1 base and J lost 8, with 5 bases in between. CDR3 size: 11 residues. The CDR3 loop reads CAWSAGGELFF. CDR3 in DNA: TGTGCCTGGAGTGCCGGGGGGGAGCTGTTTTTT.

V usage is TRBV11-3 and J usage is TRBJ1-2; D is perhaps TRBD1 (6 bases). Trimming took off 3 bases at V and 7 bases at J, with 21 bases between the two ends. CDR1 and CDR2 from the germline V gene are SGHNT and YENEEA. The CDR3 is 16 amino acids. The CDR3 coding sequence is TGTGCCAGCAGCTTCATGTACCGGGACACGACCAGTGGCTACACCTTC. Encoded protein: CASSFMYRDTTSGYTF.

The V call is TRBV5-6, the J call TRBJ2-3; the D gene is possibly TRBD2 (5 bases). The CDR3 contains 14 residues. CDR1 is SGHDT and CDR2 is YYEEEE in the germline V gene. Deletions cut 0 bases from V and 1 base from J, with 6 bases between. CDR3 in DNA: TGTGCCAGCAGCTTGGGGACTCGCACAGATACGCAGTATTTT. Protein: CASSLGTRTDTQYF.